A single sample gave rise to the 19 T cell receptor beta chains below, sequenced in a study of control samples from healthy donors and cancer patients. TCRdb's copy holds only in-frame clones and misses some; the assay was immunoSEQ multiplex PCR. The profile covers about 120,000 clones, with about 87% appearing a single time and about 3% taken by the ten largest. Sequenced input: blood. These receptors were collected from a man in his 60s in good health.

The chain recombines TRBV7-9 with TRBJ2-2; no definite D call. Deletions cut 3 bases from V and 3 bases from J, with 8 bases between. The CDR3 loop spans 14 amino acids. Germline-derived CDR1 and CDR2 are SEHNR and FQNEAQ (reference sequence). CDR3 nucleotide sequence: TGTGCCAGCAGCTTTTCCCTGGACACCGGGGAGCTGTTTTTT. Protein product: CASSFSLDTGELFF.

The gene calls are TRBV5-5 and TRBJ2-1, with 11 bases fitting TRBD2. The CDR3 is 15 amino acids. V was clipped by 2 bases and J by 5 bases; unmatched bases: 3. The germline gives CDR1 SGHKS, CDR2 YYEKEE (reference sequence). The DNA for the CDR3 is TGTGCCAGCAGCTTACTAGCGGGGGTGAACAATGAGCAGTTCTTC. It is translated as CASSLLAGVNNEQFF.

The rearrangement links TRBV12-3 or TRBV12-4 to TRBJ1-2; 7 bases match TRBD1. Unmatched junction bases numbered 1, after V lost 5 bases and J lost 4 bases. CDR3 size: 12 residues. DNA of the CDR3: TGTGCCAGCAGTAGGGACAGCTATGGCTACACCTTC. It yields the protein CASSRDSYGYTF.

CDR3 protein: CASSPKGQGTEAFF. The DNA of the CDR3 is TGTGCCAGCTCACCAAAGGGACAGGGAACTGAAGCTTTCTTT. This chain joins TRBV18 and TRBJ1-1, with 9 bases aligning to TRBD1. The germline gives CDR1 KGHSH, CDR2 LQKENI. After removal of 2 bases from V and 5 bases from J, the junction contained 3 bases not matched to a gene. The CDR3 spans 14 residues.

In its sample, this clone was seen a few times. The gene calls are TRBV2 and TRBJ2-3, with D possibly matching TRBD1 (5 bases). CDR1 is SNHLY, CDR2 FYNNEI, per germline. V was shortened by 5 bases and J by 0 bases, with 15 bases between the two germline ends. CDR3 length: 16 amino acids. The CDR3 loop reads CASSMTAPSSTDTQYF. The CDR3, as DNA: TGTGCCAGCAGTATGACAGCCCCATCTAGCACAGATACGCAGTATTTT.

The rearrangement links TRBV3-1 (or the pseudogene TRBV3-2) to TRBJ2-2; TRBD1 matches 8 bases. V gave up 2 bases and J gave up 5 bases; unmatched junction bases: 13. This CDR3 region has 18 residues. Germline assignment: CDR1 LGHDT and CDR2 YNNKEL (reference sequence). Here the CDR3 DNA reads TGTGCCAGCAGCCAATTGACAGGGGCCCACCTTGGAACCGGGGAGCTGTTTTTT. This encodes CASSQLTGAHLGTGELFF.

The CDR3 DNA is TGTGCCAGCAGCTTATTGGGGAGGGGACTGAGGAACACTGAAGCTTTCTTT. It translates to CASSLLGRGLRNTEAFF. The genes are TRBV7-6 and TRBJ1-1; D perhaps matches TRBD1 (5 bases). V was pared by 2 bases and J by 1 base, with 17 bases between. Germline CDR1 reads SGHVS; CDR2 reads FNYEAQ. The CDR3 is made up of 17 amino acids.

The gene calls are TRBV7-2 and TRBJ1-2; 7 bases are shared with TRBD1. The CDR3 spans 16 residues. Germline loops: CDR1 SGHTA, CDR2 FQGNSA. The ends lost 1 base at V and 2 bases at J; junction bases unmatched: 7. The CDR3 loop reads CASSLDFAGGNYGYTF. CDR3 coding DNA: TGTGCCAGCAGCTTAGACTTCGCAGGGGGGAACTATGGCTACACCTTC.

The chain carries TRBV2 and TRBJ2-7; D call uncertain. This CDR3 spans 18 amino acids. CDR1 SNHLY and CDR2 FYNNEI come from the germline V gene. The germline V and J ends were trimmed by 3 bases and 0 bases, with 21 bases remaining between them. CDR3 sequence (DNA): TGTGCCAGCAGTGACGTAGTACTTAGGCTACTGAGCTCCTACGAGCAGTACTTC. Translated: CASSDVVLRLLSSYEQYF.

This rearrangement joins TRBV24-1 to TRBJ1-2; D gene ambiguous. The germline V gene encodes CDR1 KGHDR and CDR2 SFDVKD. Trimming cost V 6 bases and J 3 bases, with 4 bases left between them. The CDR3 loop spans 11 amino acids. The CDR3 spells CATSLDYGYTF. Here the CDR3 DNA reads TGTGCCACCAGTCTGGACTATGGCTACACCTTC.

The chain employs TRBV27 and TRBJ2-7, with D perhaps matching TRBD1 or TRBD2 (7 bases each). CDR1 and CDR2 from the germline V gene are MNHEY and SMNVEV (reference sequence). The CDR3 covers 19 residues. The V end lost 2 bases, the J end lost 1 base, and 24 bases lay between the germline ends. The CDR3 coding sequence is TGTGCCAGCAGTTTACAGCGGGACAGCTTGAACTCCCTTTCCTACGAGCAGTACTTC. Amino acid sequence: CASSLQRDSLNSLSYEQYF.

The chain uses TRBV7-8 and TRBJ1-1; weak D call: TRBD1 (5 bases). This CDR3 is 14 amino acids long. V gave up 6 bases and J gave up 1 base, with 12 bases separating them. Germline CDR1 SGHVS, CDR2 FQNEAQ. The CDR3 loop is CASRPGTPNTEAFF. In DNA, the CDR3 is TGTGCCAGCAGACCCGGGACTCCGAACACTGAAGCTTTCTTT.

The chain links TRBV11-2 to TRBJ1-1; no clear D. CDR3 length equals 15 residues. The V end lost 1 base, the J end lost 5 bases, and 14 bases lay between the germline ends. Germline V gives CDR1 SGHAT, CDR2 FQNNGV. For the CDR3, the DNA is TGTGCCAGCAGCTTAGGGGCCTCGTTGGTTACTGAAGCTTTCTTT. Its protein product is CASSLGASLVTEAFF.

The J gene is TRBJ2-7, the V gene TRBV12-3 or TRBV12-4, with TRBD2 as a possible D gene (5 bases). V gave up 6 bases and J gave up 2 bases, with 5 bases separating them. CDR3 length: 11 residues. In nucleotides, the CDR3 is TGTGCCAGCAGACTAGCCTACGAGCAGTACTTC. It translates to CASRLAYEQYF.

The chain carries TRBV6-5 and TRBJ1-2; 8 bases fit TRBD1. Germline CDR1 is MNHEY and CDR2 is SVGAGI. V lost 4 bases to trimming and J lost 4 bases; unmatched junction nucleotides: 5. The CDR3 has 14 residues. CDR3 sequence reads: CASSLQGGAYGYTF. For the CDR3, the DNA is TGTGCCAGCAGTTTACAGGGGGGTGCCTATGGCTACACCTTC.

The V call is TRBV2, the J call TRBJ1-6; D might be TRBD1 (5 bases). The CDR3 runs to 15 residues. Germline-derived CDR1 and CDR2 are SNHLY and FYNNEI. The V and J ends lost 7 bases and 7 bases respectively, with 17 bases between them. Here the CDR3 DNA reads TGTGCCAGCACCTATTCTGACAGAGGCAATTCACCCCTCCACTTT. The encoded protein is CASTYSDRGNSPLHF.

The genes are TRBV28 and TRBJ1-6; 8 bases line up with TRBD1. V shed 6 bases, J shed 10 bases, and the junction held 8 bases outside the gene matches. Germline values: CDR1 MDHEN, CDR2 SYDVKM. The CDR3 consists of 14 residues. CDR3 sequence reads: CASSLTGVGSPLHF. DNA for the CDR3: TGTGCCAGCAGCCTGACAGGGGTAGGATCACCCCTCCACTTT.

The chain uses TRBV3-1 (or the pseudogene TRBV3-2) and TRBJ2-5; D may be TRBD2 (7 bases). CDR1 is LGHDT and CDR2 is YNNKEL in the germline V gene (reference sequence). Trimming shortened V by 2 bases and J by 5 bases, and 15 bases separated the two germline ends. This CDR3 comprises 15 residues. CDR3 sequence reads: CASSQSGGARETQYF. The DNA for the CDR3 is TGTGCCAGCAGCCAATCTGGGGGGGCCCGGGAGACCCAGTACTTC.

CDR3 protein: CASSVEGWASGGNEQFF. The CDR3 DNA is TGTGCCAGCAGCGTAGAGGGTTGGGCTAGCGGGGGTAATGAGCAGTTCTTC. This chain uses TRBV9 with TRBJ2-1; 10 nucleotides agree with TRBD2. Germline V gives CDR1 SGDLS, CDR2 YYNGEE. V trimming: 0 bases; J trimming: 7 bases; junction bases outside the gene matches: 10. This CDR3 comprises 17 residues.